The 3 T cell receptor beta chains listed next were all sequenced from one sample in a study of blood T cell repertoires in COVID-19 (dated by TCRdb to the early 2020s). Library preparation was by the immunoSEQ multiplex PCR assay. TCRdb took over this immuneACCESS table, retaining in-frame rearrangements with V and J assigned. Such tables are incomplete; in checked studies, under half of the missing clones stem from an unresolved V gene, and the remainder is unexplained. The sample includes 400,000 to 500,000 clones, with 70% to 90% observed a single time. 1.2% to 1.5% of the sample rests with the top ten. The sequencing sample was made of PBMCs or T cells enriched from blood (not recorded which). These receptors were taken from a woman between 18 and 29 years old who had been exposed to COVID-19.

The chain joins TRBV18 to TRBJ1-5, with a weak D call TRBD1 (5 bases). The CDR3 covers 13 residues. Germline values: CDR1 KGHSH, CDR2 LQKENI. V lost 6 bases and J lost 5, with 11 bases in between. CDR3 region: CASSPGRDQPQHF. The DNA of the CDR3 is TGTGCCAGCTCTCCAGGGAGGGATCAGCCCCAGCATTTT.

The count of this clone is one. The CDR3 region is CASSLSQTGGGEKLFF. CDR3 nucleotide sequence: TGCGCCAGCAGCTTGTCCCAGACAGGGGGAGGTGAAAAACTGTTTTTT. The chain recombines TRBV5-1 with TRBJ1-4; 9 nucleotides agree with TRBD1. After removal of 1 base from V and 7 bases from J, the junction contained 8 bases not matched to a gene. The CDR3 spans 16 residues. Germline CDR1 and CDR2: SGHRS and YFSETQ. Full variable domain (missing parts from reference TRBV5-1 and TRBJ1-4): KAGVTQTPRYLIKTRGQQVTLSCSPISGHRSVSWYQQTPGQGLQFLFEYFSETQRNKGNFPGRFSGRQFSNSRSEMNVSTLELGDSALYLCASSLSQTGGGEKLFFGSGTQLSVL.

This clone was seen more than once but under ten times. The chain recombines TRBV7-2 with TRBJ2-7; TRBD2 aligns across 9 bases. Germline CDR1 SGHTA, CDR2 FQGNSA. The V and J ends lost 3 bases and 3 bases, in that order; junction bases with no gene match: 0. CDR3 length equals 13 residues. As DNA, the CDR3 is TGTGCCAGCAGCTTGACTAGCGGCTACGAGCAGTACTTC. This gives the protein CASSLTSGYEQYF.